These T cell receptor beta chains were read from a single sample in a study of shared clonotypes between healthy human individuals. Produced via immunoSEQ multiplex PCR; TCRdb's table is partial and in-frame only. The sample records roughly 1 million clones, about 74% being singletons. The sample was memory CD4+ T cells sorted from blood. These receptors were taken from a young man in good health. Each CDR3 is given without its conserved first and last residue.

J,V,CDR3
TRBJ1-5,TRBV2,ASSVVGNNQPQH
TRBJ1-3,TRBV9,ASSGQTISGNTIY
TRBJ1-5,TRBV7-2,ASSLLGSQLNQPQH
TRBJ2-7,TRBV5-1,ASSLDSSIYEQY
TRBJ2-5,TRBV4-2,ASSLRQGLGETQY
TRBJ1-2,TRBV30,AWTPGTTDGYT
TRBJ2-7,TRBV30,AWSRRDSYSYEQY
TRBJ1-6,TRBV12-5,ASGNQGDNSPLH
TRBJ1-3,TRBV27,ASRPGGTGNTIY
TRBJ1-6,TRBV7-2,ASSFRQTDSPLH
TRBJ1-4,TRBV19,ASRGRINEKLF
TRBJ2-5,TRBV2,ASSGVGVETQY
TRBJ2-2,TRBV9,ASSARGGFTGELF
TRBJ1-2,TRBV2,ASTQAAGGHGYT
TRBJ2-3,TRBV5-1,ASSLGTSGSADTQY
TRBJ2-7,TRBV4-1,ASSQQTGQRDEQY
TRBJ2-3,TRBV30,AWSEADTQY
TRBJ1-3,TRBV15,ATSRDTGDSGNTIY
TRBJ2-1,TRBV4-3,ASSQDQGIPLSYNEQF
TRBJ2-1,TRBV10-3,AISDTGGLSNEQF
TRBJ2-1,TRBV6-1,ASRAGTGRYNEQF
TRBJ2-7,TRBV7-9,ASSLGTGQGSYEQY
TRBJ2-5,TRBV29-1,SVQAAGGNQETQY
TRBJ1-6,TRBV7-9,ASSSERAGSSYNSPLH
TRBJ1-5,TRBV11-2,ASSPGVNQPQH
TRBJ2-4,TRBV18,ASSPPIGQGGENIQY
TRBJ1-3,TRBV2,ATKLTVTGNTIY
TRBJ2-5,TRBV19,ASSPTGTYQETQY
TRBJ2-1,TRBV5-1,ASSPGAGLALSSYNEQF
TRBJ2-6,TRBV7-6,ASSLAPSGANVLT
TRBJ2-6,TRBV25-1,ASSPQGGGANVLT
TRBJ2-7,TRBV5-4,ASSLSGVHEQY
TRBJ1-5,TRBV2,ASSEGRGQPQH
TRBJ2-1,TRBV5-1,ASSLGTGAYNEQF
TRBJ2-3,TRBV5-1,ASSSEGLTDTQY
TRBJ1-2,TRBV28,ASRSGGDYGYT
TRBJ2-4,TRBV5-1,ASSLEGGKNIQY
TRBJ1-1,TRBV27,ASTPSTGQGSRRAF
TRBJ2-3,TRBV6-1,ASHRGTGGTDTQY
TRBJ1-1,TRBV12-5,ASGLFAGQGLVEAF
TRBJ1-1,TRBV27,ASSLEPNTEAF
TRBJ1-6,TRBV5-4,ASSPDRSSYNSPLH
TRBJ2-7,TRBV2,ASGQGASREQY
TRBJ2-2,TRBV2,ASSEGKGPNTGELF
TRBJ1-2,TRBV30,AWTGGGYGYT
TRBJ2-3,TRBV5-1,ASSLDTTDTQY
TRBJ1-1,TRBV6-4,ASSPQPGQSEAF
TRBJ2-2,TRBV30,AWSVGGAGTGELF
TRBJ2-2,TRBV7-8,ASSLVATANTGELF
TRBJ2-3,TRBV19,ASSIGDSYSTDTQY
TRBJ2-7,TRBV6-6,ASSYGQNYEQY
TRBJ2-1,TRBV7-6,ASSLDGGILAAHNEQF